This T cell receptor (beta chain) came from a study of shared clonotypes between healthy human individuals. Study findings and constraints: Generation probabilities of non-shared clonotypes were lower (relative to those shared by all four donors).

CD45RA+ naive and CD45RA-negative memory subsets were separated from CD4+ cells. As for this clone: Its specificity is unknown.

Trimming cost V 8 bases and J 4 bases, with 5 bases left between them. Germline values: CDR1 SEHNR, CDR2 FQNEAQ (reference sequence). The CDR3 spans 10 residues. Produced via immunoSEQ multiplex PCR; TCRdb's table is partial and in-frame only. This sample has some 2,500,000 clones; roughly 93% occur once, and the top ten carry 0.36%. The rearrangement uses TRBV7-9 and TRBJ1-1; D not certain. Material: naive CD4+ T cells from PBMCs. Subset given: CD45RA+ positively selected. The receptor was derived from a man younger than 30 in good health. Some clones in this sample may be carry-over from other donors' samples. The DNA for the CDR3 is TGTGCCAGCTCCGGCACTGAAGCTTTCTTT. Its translation: CASSGTEAFF. The variable domain in full, with the rest retrieved from reference TRBV7-9 and TRBJ1-1, is DTGVSQNPRHKITKRGQNVTFRCDPISEHNRLYWYRQTLGQGPEFLTYFQNEAQLEKSRLLSDRFSAERPKGSFSTLEIQRTEQGDSAMYLCASSGTEAFFGQGTRLTVV.